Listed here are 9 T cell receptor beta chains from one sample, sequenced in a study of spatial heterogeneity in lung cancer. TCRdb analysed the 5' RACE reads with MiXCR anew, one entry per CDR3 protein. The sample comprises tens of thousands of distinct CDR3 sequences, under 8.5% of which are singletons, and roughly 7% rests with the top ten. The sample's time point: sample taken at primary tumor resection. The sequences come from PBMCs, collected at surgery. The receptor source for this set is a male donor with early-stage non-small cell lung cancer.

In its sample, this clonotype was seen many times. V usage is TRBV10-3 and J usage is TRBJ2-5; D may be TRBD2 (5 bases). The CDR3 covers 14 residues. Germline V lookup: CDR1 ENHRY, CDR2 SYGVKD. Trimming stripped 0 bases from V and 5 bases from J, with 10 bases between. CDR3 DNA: TGTGCCATCAGTGAGTCCACTAGGGAGGAGACCCAGTACTTC. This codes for CAISESTREETQYF.

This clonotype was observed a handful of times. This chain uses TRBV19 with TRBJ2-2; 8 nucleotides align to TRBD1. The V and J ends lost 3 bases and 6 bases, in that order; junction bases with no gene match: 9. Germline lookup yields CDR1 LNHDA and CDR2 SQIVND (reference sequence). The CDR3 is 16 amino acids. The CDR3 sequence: CASSIRTGNTAGELFF. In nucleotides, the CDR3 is TGTGCCAGTAGTATCCGGACAGGGAACACCGCCGGGGAGCTGTTTTTT.

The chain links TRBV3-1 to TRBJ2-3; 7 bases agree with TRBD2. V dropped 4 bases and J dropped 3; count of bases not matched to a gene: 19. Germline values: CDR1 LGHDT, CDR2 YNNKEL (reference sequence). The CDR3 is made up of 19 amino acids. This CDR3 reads CASSLSWAGVTPGTDTQYF. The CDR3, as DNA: TGTGCCAGCAGCCTTTCATGGGCGGGAGTGACGCCAGGGACAGATACGCAGTATTTT.

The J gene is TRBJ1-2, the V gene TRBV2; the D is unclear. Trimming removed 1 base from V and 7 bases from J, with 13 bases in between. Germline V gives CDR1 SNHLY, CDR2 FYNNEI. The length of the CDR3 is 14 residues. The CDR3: CASSEGAEPAGYTF. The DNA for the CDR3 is TGTGCCAGCAGTGAAGGGGCAGAGCCGGCTGGCTACACCTTC.

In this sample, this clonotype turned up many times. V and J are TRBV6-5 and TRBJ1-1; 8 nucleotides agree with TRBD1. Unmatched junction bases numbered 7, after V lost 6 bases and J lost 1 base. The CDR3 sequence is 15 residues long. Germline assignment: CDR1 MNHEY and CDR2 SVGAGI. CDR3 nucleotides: TGTGCCAGCAGGAGGACAGGGATGGGGAACACTGAAGCTTTCTTT. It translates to CASRRTGMGNTEAFF.

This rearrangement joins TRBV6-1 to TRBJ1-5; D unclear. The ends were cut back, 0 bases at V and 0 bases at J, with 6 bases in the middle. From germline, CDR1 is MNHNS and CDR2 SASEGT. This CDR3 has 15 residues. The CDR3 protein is CASSEAGGSNQPQHF. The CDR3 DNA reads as TGTGCCAGCAGTGAAGCTGGCGGTAGCAATCAGCCCCAGCATTTT.

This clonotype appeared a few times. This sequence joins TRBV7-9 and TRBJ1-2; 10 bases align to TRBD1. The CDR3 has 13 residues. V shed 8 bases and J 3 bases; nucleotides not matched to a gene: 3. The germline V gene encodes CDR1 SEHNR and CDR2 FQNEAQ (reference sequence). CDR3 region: CASGDRGYYGYTF. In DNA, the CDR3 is TGTGCCAGCGGGGACAGGGGATACTATGGCTACACCTTC.

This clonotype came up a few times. In DNA, the CDR3 is TGTGCCAGCAGTTTATCTGGGGACTATGGCTACACCTTC. Translation: CASSLSGDYGYTF. The V call is TRBV27, the J call TRBJ1-2; D is uncertain. This CDR3 is 13 amino acids long. Per the germline V gene, CDR1 is MNHEY and CDR2 is SMNVEV (reference sequence). Trimming stripped 0 bases from V and 3 bases from J, with 5 bases between.

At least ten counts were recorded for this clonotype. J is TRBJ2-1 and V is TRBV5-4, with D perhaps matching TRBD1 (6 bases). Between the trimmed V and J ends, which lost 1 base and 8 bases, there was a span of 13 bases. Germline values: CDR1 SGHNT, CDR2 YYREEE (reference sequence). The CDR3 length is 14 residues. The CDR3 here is CASSLTGSKDEQFF. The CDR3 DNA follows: TGTGCCAGCAGCTTGACAGGGTCTAAGGATGAGCAGTTCTTC.